The present T cell receptor (beta chain) was sequenced within a study of blood T cell repertoires in COVID-19. The wider study: Acute and convalescent COVID-19 samples came from the United States, Italy and Spain. T cells, B-cell-depleted T cells, or PBMCs provided the cDNA or gDNA that served as material.

Seattle cases were enrolled at active infection and followed longitudinally. This clone has at least ten counts. Per the original data handling: Scientists estimated how many nucleated cells there were by amplifying reference gene primers. TCRdb's copy holds only in-frame clones and misses some; the assay was immunoSEQ multiplex PCR. For V, J and clone size, that table is used; D and trimming come from the DNA. Among nearly 110,000 clones listed, around 80% were seen once. The clonotype originates from an older man with COVID-19, enrolled during active disease. Sequenced sample: peripheral blood.

The CDR3 protein is CASRSEGERDNSPLHF. The CDR3 region has the DNA TGTGCCAGTAGATCTGAGGGGGAGAGGGATAATTCACCCCTCCACTTT. This chain uses TRBV19 with TRBJ1-6, with D possibly being TRBD1 (6 bases). Germline assignment: CDR1 LNHDA and CDR2 SQIVND (reference sequence). Trimming took 6 bases from V and 5 from J, leaving 17 bases between them. This CDR3 contains 16 residues.